This T cell receptor (beta chain) stems from a study of cytomegalovirus exposure and HLA in healthy donors. Notes on the study in general: Exclusion as indistinguishable affected some V segments, including TRBV6-2 and TRBV6-3.

V lost 2 bases, J lost 0 bases, and 6 bases lay in between. The germline gives CDR1 SGHRS, CDR2 YFSETQ. The CDR3 has 15 amino acids. This clone was picked up one time. Its cognate antigen is unknown. Other DNA sequences in this sample translate to the same CDR3. PCR employed 60 Vbeta and 13 Jbeta primers. The table came from immunoSEQ multiplex PCR; TCRdb's copy has only in-frame clones and leaves some out. The sample includes roughly 200,000 clones, just over 75% of them seen just once. Sequenced sample: PBMCs. This TCR was recovered from a man aged 30 to 39 in good health and CMV-seronegative. V gene TRBV5-1 combines with J gene TRBJ2-6, with D possibly matching TRBD1 (6 bases). The CDR3 spells CASSLGGSGANVLTF. The CDR3, as DNA: TGCGCCAGCAGCTTAGGGGGCTCTGGGGCCAACGTCCTGACTTTC.